One sample yielded the 18 T cell receptor beta chains listed below, sequenced in a study of blood T cell repertoires in COVID-19. Measured with immunoSEQ multiplex PCR; TCRdb has only the in-frame clones, and not every one. The data show some 250,000 clones, about 70% seen once. The source material was peripheral blood. The receptors stem from a woman aged 80 or over with acute or convalescent COVID-19.

This chain joins TRBV25-1 and TRBJ1-4, with D possibly TRBD1 on 5 matching bases. The CDR3 runs 16 residues. V gave up 1 base and J gave up 7 bases, with 16 bases separating them. Germline assignment: CDR1 MGHDK and CDR2 SYGVNS. CDR3 DNA sequence: TGTGCCAGCAGTGAATCTAAGGGGCTAAAAGGTGAAAAACTGTTTTTT. Translating it yields CASSESKGLKGEKLFF.

V gene TRBV6-4 combines with J gene TRBJ1-1; no firm D call. The germline V gene has CDR1 MRHNA and CDR2 SNTAGT. The CDR3 runs 11 residues. The V and J ends lost 10 bases and 4 bases respectively, with 10 bases between them. CDR3 nucleotides: TGTGCCATCGGGAGGGCCACTGAAGCTTTCTTT. Translation gives CAIGRATEAFF.

This chain connects TRBV7-3 to TRBJ2-1; TRBD2 might be the D (5 bases). The V end lost 1 base, the J end lost 2 bases, and 9 bases lay between the germline ends. The length of the CDR3 is 15 residues. The germline V gene encodes CDR1 SGHTA and CDR2 FQGTGA. This CDR3 reads CASSLSRGPYNEQFF. CDR3 coding DNA: TGTGCCAGCAGCTTAAGCAGAGGGCCCTACAATGAGCAGTTCTTC.

V and J are TRBV5-4 and TRBJ2-4, with 9 bases matching TRBD1. The CDR3 has 14 amino acids. The trim removed 2 bases at V and 6 bases at J, leaving 3 bases unmatched. In germline, CDR1 is SGHNT, CDR2 YYREEE (reference sequence). CDR3 DNA: TGTGCCAGCAGCTTTCCGGGACAGGGAAACATTCAGTACTTC. It translates to CASSFPGQGNIQYF. Supplemented by reference TRBV5-4 and TRBJ2-4, the full variable domain reads ETGVTQSPTHLIKTRGQQVTLRCSSQSGHNTVSWYQQALGQGPQFIFQYYREEENGRGNFPPRFSGLQFPNYSSELNVNALELDDSALYLCASSFPGQGNIQYFGAGTRLSVL.

The chain couples TRBV6-6 to TRBJ1-6; 10 nucleotides line up with TRBD1. The CDR3 spans 15 residues. V lost 7 bases, J lost 7 bases, and 7 bases stayed unmatched. CDR1 and CDR2 (germline): MNHNY, SVGAGI (reference sequence). CDR3 nucleotide sequence: TGTGCCAGCACCTATGGACAGGGGGGAAATTCACCCCTCCACTTT. This codes for CASTYGQGGNSPLHF.

The CDR3 bases are TGTGCCAGCAGCCCAGCAGGACAGGGCTACGGCTACACCTTC. Translation gives CASSPAGQGYGYTF. V gene TRBV7-2 combines with J gene TRBJ1-2, with TRBD1 matching 8 bases. The CDR3 extends over 14 amino acids. Looked up from germline, CDR1 is SGHTA and CDR2 is FQGNSA. V lost 5 bases, J lost 8 bases, and 10 bases stayed unmatched.

This chain connects TRBV10-3 to TRBJ2-1; 8 nucleotides agree with TRBD1. Trimming took 0 bases from V and 2 from J; bases not matched to a gene: 3. Germline V gene sequence: CDR1 ENHRY, CDR2 SYGVKD. This CDR3 has 16 residues. CDR3 nucleotides: TGTGCCATCAGTGAGTCCGGGACAGGAGCCTACAATGAGCAGTTCTTC. This gives the protein CAISESGTGAYNEQFF.

The chain is built from TRBV5-1 and TRBJ1-4, with 8 bases identical to TRBD1. This CDR3 has 17 amino acids. The V segment lost 4 bases and the J segment 0 bases; nucleotides outside the gene matches: 8. Germline V gene sequence: CDR1 SGHRS, CDR2 YFSETQ. CDR3 in DNA: TGCGCCAGCAGCCCAGGACAGGGTCGGTCAACTAATGAAAAACTGTTTTTT. Its translation: CASSPGQGRSTNEKLFF.

This clone has ten or more counts. CDR3 sequence: CAISEVALTDTQYF. CDR3 nucleotide sequence: TGTGCCATCAGTGAGGTGGCCCTCACAGATACGCAGTATTTT. The chain has TRBV10-3 and TRBJ2-3, with no clear D. Per the germline V gene, CDR1 is ENHRY and CDR2 is SYGVKD. This CDR3 region has 14 residues. V lost 2 bases, J lost 2 bases, and 8 bases lay in between.

This clone was counted between two and nine times. J is TRBJ2-7 and V is TRBV2; the D gene is possibly TRBD2 (5 bases). The germline CDR1 and CDR2 sequences are SNHLY and FYNNEI. V was pared by 6 bases and J by 4 bases, with 10 bases between. The CDR3 is made up of 12 amino acids. CDR3: CASRNRGYEQYF. CDR3 nucleotides: TGTGCCAGCAGAAACCGGGGTTACGAGCAGTACTTC.

The chain carries TRBV18 and TRBJ1-1; D gene uncertain. The CDR3 loop spans 15 amino acids. Trimming removed 3 bases at V and 1 base at J, with 12 bases between. Germline CDR1 and CDR2: KGHSH and LQKENI. The CDR3 is CASSPGEGRNTEAFF. Written as DNA, the CDR3 is TGTGCCAGCTCACCCGGGGAGGGTAGGAACACTGAAGCTTTCTTT.

Note on this clone: The junction departs from germline at one end; a sequencing error may be responsible. The gene calls are TRBV11-2 and TRBJ2-5, with D tentatively TRBD1 (6 bases). The length of the CDR3 is 17 residues. Per the germline V gene, CDR1 is SGHAT and CDR2 is FQNNGV. CDR3 region: CASSLDHAGTRSSTPYF. Here the CDR3 DNA reads TGTGCCAGCAGCTTAGATCACGCCGGGACAAGGAGTTCCACCCCGTACTTC. Using reference TRBV11-2 and TRBJ2-5 for the parts outside the CDR3, the full variable domain is EAGVAQSPRYKIIEKRQSVAFWCNPISGHATLYWYQQILGQGPKLLIQFQNNGVVDDSQLPKDRFSAERLKGVDSTLKIQPAKLEDSAVYLCASSLDHAGTRSSTPYFGPGTRLLVL.

The chain joins TRBV9 to TRBJ1-3; tentatively, D is TRBD1 (6 bases). In germline, CDR1 is SGDLS, CDR2 YYNGEE. The CDR3 loop spans 14 amino acids. Trimming removed 4 bases from V and 4 bases from J, with 12 bases in between. The CDR3 region is CASSKGGSGNTIYF. As DNA, the CDR3 is TGTGCCAGCAGCAAAGGGGGTTCCGGAAACACCATATATTTT. Complete variable domain (other parts from reference TRBV9 and TRBJ1-3): DSGVTQTPKHLITATGQRVTLRCSPRSGDLSVYWYQQSLDQGLQFLIQYYNGEERAKGNILERFSAQQFPDLHSELNLSSLELGDSALYFCASSKGGSGNTIYFGEGSWLTVV.

V usage is TRBV7-9 and J usage is TRBJ2-3; D gene uncertain. V shed 0 bases and J shed 4 bases, with 5 bases lying between them. CDR1 SEHNR and CDR2 FQNEAQ come from the germline V gene (reference sequence). The CDR3 covers 13 residues. CDR3 in DNA: TGTGCCAGCAGCTTAGCGCAGGCAGATACGCAGTATTTT. As protein: CASSLAQADTQYF.

V gene TRBV11-3 combines with J gene TRBJ2-7; TRBD2 matches 9 bases. Germline loops: CDR1 SGHNT, CDR2 YENEEA. V lost 5 bases and J lost 5; bases outside the gene matches: 10. The CDR3 has 15 amino acids. As DNA, the CDR3 is TGTGCCAGCAGCAAAGACGGGCTAGCGGGGAACGAGCAGTACTTC. This sequence encodes CASSKDGLAGNEQYF. Full variable domain (outside the CDR3, taken from reference TRBV11-3 and TRBJ2-7): EAGVVQSPRYKIIEKKQPVAFWCNPISGHNTLYWYLQNLGQGPELLIRYENEEAVDDSQLPKDRFSAERLKGVDSTLKIQPAELGDSAVYLCASSKDGLAGNEQYFGPGTRLTVT.

The chain combines TRBV3-1 (or the pseudogene TRBV3-2) with TRBJ2-7; a weak D match, TRBD2 (5 bases). Trimming removed 3 bases at V and 4 bases at J, with 7 bases between. The CDR3 spans 12 residues. The germline V gene has CDR1 LGHDT and CDR2 YNNKEL (reference sequence). This CDR3 reads CASSHGLYEQYF. The CDR3 DNA reads as TGTGCCAGCAGCCATGGACTTTACGAGCAGTACTTC.

V and J are TRBV7-6 and TRBJ1-1; 12 nucleotides align to TRBD1. Germline V gene sequence: CDR1 SGHVS, CDR2 FNYEAQ. This CDR3 spans 15 amino acids. With V trimmed by 5 bases and J by 11 bases, 12 bases remained unmatched. CDR3 nucleotide sequence: TGTGCCAGCAGCATCGAACCGGGACAGGGGGCGGTCGCTTTCTTT. Translating it yields CASSIEPGQGAVAFF.

J is TRBJ2-7 and V is TRBV2; 8 bases map to TRBD2. This CDR3 is 16 amino acids long. Germline V gives CDR1 SNHLY, CDR2 FYNNEI. Trimming took 3 bases from V and 0 from J; bases not matched to a gene: 7. The chain's CDR3 is CASSDPGSGSSYEQYF. Written as DNA, the CDR3 is TGTGCCAGCAGTGATCCGGGCAGCGGGAGCTCCTACGAGCAGTACTTC.